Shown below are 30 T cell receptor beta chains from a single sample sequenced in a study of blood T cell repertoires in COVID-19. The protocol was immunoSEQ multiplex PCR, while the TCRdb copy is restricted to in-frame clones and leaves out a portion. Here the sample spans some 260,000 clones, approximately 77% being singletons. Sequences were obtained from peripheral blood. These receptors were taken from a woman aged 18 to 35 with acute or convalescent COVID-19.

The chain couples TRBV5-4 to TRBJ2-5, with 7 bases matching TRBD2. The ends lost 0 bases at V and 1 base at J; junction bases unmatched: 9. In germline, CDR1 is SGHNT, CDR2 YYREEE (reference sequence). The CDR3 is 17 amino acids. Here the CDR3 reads CASSLGRAGEVQETQYF. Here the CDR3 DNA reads TGTGCCAGCAGCTTGGGAAGGGCGGGAGAGGTCCAAGAGACCCAGTACTTC.

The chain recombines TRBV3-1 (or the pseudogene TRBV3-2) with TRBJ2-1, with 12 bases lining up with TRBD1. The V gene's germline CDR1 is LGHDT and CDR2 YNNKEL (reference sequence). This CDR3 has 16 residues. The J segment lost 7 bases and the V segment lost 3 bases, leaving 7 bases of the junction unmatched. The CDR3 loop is CASSQPGQGARNEQFF. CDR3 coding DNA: TGTGCCAGCAGCCAGCCGGGACAGGGGGCAAGAAATGAGCAGTTCTTC.

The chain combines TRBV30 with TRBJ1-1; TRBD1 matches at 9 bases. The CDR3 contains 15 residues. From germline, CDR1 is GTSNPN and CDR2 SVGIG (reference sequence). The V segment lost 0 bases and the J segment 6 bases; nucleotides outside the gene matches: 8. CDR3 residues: CAWSVGDRAVSEAFF. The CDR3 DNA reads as TGTGCCTGGAGTGTAGGGGACAGGGCGGTATCTGAAGCTTTCTTT.

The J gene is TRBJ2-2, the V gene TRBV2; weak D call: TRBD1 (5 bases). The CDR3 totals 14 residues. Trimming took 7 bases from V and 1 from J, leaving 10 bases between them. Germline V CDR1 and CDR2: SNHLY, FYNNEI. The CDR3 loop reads CASTHQGNTGELFF. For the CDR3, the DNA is TGTGCCAGCACCCACCAGGGGAACACCGGGGAGCTGTTTTTT.

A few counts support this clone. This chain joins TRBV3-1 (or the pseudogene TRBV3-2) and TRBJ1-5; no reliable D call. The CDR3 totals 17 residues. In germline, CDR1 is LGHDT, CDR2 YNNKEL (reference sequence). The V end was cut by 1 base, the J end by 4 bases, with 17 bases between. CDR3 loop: CASSQGASSILNQPQHF. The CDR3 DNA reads TGTGCCAGCAGCCAAGGTGCGTCCTCAATTCTAAATCAGCCCCAGCATTTT.

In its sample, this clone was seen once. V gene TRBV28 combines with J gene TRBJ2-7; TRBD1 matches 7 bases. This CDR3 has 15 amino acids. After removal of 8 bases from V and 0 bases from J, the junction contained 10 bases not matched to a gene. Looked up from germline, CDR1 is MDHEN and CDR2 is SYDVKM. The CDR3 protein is CASGSQGYSSYEQYF. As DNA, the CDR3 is TGTGCCAGCGGATCACAGGGGTATAGCTCCTACGAGCAGTACTTC.

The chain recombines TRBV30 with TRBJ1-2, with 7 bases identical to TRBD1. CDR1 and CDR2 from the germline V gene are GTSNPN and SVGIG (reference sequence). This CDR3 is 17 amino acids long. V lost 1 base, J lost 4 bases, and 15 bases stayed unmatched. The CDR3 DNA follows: TGTGCCTGGAGTGCCAAAACAGGGCAGGGGGTGAGCTATGGCTACACCTTC. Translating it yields CAWSAKTGQGVSYGYTF.

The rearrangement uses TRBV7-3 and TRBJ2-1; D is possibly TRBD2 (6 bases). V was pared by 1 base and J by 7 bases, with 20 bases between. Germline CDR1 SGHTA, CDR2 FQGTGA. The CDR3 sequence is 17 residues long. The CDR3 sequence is CASSLNGGVGSGNEQFF. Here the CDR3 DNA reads TGTGCCAGCAGCTTAAATGGGGGAGTCGGGAGCGGGAATGAGCAGTTCTTC.

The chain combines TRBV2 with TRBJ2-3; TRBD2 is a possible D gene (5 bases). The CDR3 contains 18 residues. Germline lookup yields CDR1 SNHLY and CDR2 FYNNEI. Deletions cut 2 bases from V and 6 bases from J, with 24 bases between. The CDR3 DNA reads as TGTGCCAGCAGTGAAAGCATTGGTGGAGGACTCCTCCAGGATACGCAGTATTTT. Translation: CASSESIGGGLLQDTQYF.

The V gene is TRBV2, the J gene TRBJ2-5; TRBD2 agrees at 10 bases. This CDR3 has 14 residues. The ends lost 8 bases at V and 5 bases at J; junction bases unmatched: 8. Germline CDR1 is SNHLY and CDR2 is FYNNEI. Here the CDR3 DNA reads TGTGCCAGCCACCTAGCGGGAGCGTTGGAGACCCAGTACTTC. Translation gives CASHLAGALETQYF.

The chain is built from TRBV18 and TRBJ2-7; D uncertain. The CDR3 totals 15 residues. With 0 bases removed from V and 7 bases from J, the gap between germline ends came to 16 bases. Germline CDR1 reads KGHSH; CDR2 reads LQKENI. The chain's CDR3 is CASSPPPGSIGEQYF. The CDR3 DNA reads TGTGCCAGCTCACCACCGCCCGGGTCAATTGGTGAGCAGTACTTC.

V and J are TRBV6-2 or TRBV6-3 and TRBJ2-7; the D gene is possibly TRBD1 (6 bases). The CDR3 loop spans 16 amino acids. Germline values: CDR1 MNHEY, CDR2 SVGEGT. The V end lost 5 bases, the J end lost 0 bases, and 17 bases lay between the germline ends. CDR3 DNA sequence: TGTGCCAGCAGTCCGCTGGGGACACAGTACTCCTACGAGCAGTACTTC. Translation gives CASSPLGTQYSYEQYF.

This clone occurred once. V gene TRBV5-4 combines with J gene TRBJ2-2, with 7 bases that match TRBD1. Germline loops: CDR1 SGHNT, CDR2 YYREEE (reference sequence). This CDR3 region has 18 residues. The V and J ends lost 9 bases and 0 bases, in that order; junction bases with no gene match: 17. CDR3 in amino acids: CATHGPNRGPANTGELFF. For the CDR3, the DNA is TGTGCCACCCATGGTCCGAACAGGGGTCCCGCGAACACCGGGGAGCTGTTTTTT.

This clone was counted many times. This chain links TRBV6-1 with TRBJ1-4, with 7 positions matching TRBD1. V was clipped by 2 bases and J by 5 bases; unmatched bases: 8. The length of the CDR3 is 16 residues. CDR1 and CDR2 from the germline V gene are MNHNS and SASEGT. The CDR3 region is CASSEMGTVLNEKLFF. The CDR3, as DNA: TGTGCCAGCAGTGAAATGGGGACAGTCTTGAATGAAAAACTGTTTTTT.

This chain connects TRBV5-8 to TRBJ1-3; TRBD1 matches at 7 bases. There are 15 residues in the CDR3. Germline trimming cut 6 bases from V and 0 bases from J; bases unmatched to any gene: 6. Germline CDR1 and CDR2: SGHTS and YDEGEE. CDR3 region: CASTAGQSSGNTIYF. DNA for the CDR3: TGTGCCAGCACCGCGGGACAGAGCTCTGGAAACACCATATATTTT.

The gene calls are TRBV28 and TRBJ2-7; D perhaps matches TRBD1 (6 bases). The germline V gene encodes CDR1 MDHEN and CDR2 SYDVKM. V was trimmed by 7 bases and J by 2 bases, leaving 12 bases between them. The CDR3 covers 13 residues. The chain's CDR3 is CASNPQGPYEQYF. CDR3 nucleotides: TGTGCCAGCAATCCACAGGGCCCCTACGAGCAGTACTTC.

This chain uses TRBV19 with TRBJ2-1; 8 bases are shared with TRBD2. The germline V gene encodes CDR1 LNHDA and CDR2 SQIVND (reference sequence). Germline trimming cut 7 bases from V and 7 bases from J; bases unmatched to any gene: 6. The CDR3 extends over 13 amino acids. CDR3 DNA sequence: TGTGCCAGTAAAAAGCGGGAGAGGAATGAGCAGTTCTTC. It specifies CASKKRERNEQFF. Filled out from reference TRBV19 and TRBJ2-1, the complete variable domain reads DGGITQSPKYLFRKEGQNVTLSCEQNLNHDAMYWYRQDPGQGLRLIYYSQIVNDFQKGDIAEGYSVSREKKESFPLTVTSAQKNPTAFYLCASKKRERNEQFFGPGTRLTVL.

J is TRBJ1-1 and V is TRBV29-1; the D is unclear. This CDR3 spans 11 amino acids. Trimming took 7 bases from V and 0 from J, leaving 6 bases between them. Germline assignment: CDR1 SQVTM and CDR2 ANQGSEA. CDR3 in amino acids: CSANLNTEAFF. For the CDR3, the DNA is TGCAGCGCAAACTTGAACACTGAAGCTTTCTTT. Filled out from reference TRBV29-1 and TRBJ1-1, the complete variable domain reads SAVISQKPSRDICQRGTSLTIQCQVDSQVTMMFWYRQQPGQSLTLIATANQGSEATYESGFVIDKFPISRPNLTFSTLTVSNMSPEDSSIYLCSANLNTEAFFGQGTRLTVV.

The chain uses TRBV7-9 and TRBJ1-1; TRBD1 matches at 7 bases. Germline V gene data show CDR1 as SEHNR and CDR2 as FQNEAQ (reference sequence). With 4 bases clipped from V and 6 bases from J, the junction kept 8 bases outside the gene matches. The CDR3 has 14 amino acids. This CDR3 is CASSSETGMSEAFF. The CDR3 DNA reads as TGTGCCAGCAGCTCAGAGACAGGGATGTCTGAAGCTTTCTTT.

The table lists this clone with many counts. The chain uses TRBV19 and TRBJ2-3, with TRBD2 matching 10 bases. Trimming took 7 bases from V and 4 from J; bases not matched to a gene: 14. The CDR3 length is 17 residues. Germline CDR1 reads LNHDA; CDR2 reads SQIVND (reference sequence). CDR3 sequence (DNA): TGTGCCAGTACCCCAGGGACTAGCGACATTTGGGCAGATACGCAGTATTTT. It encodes CASTPGTSDIWADTQYF.

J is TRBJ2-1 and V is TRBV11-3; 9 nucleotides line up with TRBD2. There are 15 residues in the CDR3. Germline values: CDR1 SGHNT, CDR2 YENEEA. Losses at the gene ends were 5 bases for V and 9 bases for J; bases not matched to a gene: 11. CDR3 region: CASSLRREGRGEQFF. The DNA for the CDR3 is TGTGCCAGCAGCCTAAGGCGGGAGGGCAGGGGTGAGCAGTTCTTC.

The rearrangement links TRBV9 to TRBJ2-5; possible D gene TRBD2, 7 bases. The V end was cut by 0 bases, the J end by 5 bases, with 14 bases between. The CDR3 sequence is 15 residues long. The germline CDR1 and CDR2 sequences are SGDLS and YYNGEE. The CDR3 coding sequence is TGTGCCAGCAGCGTAGCGGGGGGCGTGCGGGAGACCCAGTACTTC. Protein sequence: CASSVAGGVRETQYF.

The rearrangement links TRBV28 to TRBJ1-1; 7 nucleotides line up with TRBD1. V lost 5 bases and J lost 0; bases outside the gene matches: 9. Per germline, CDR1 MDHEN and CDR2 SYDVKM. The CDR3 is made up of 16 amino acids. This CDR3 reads CASSNPRTGLNTEAFF. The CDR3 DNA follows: TGTGCCAGCAGTAATCCCCGGACAGGCCTGAACACTGAAGCTTTCTTT.

Here the CDR3 DNA reads TGTGCCAGCTCACCATATATACTAGCGGGACGGGACAATGAGCAGTTCTTC. Protein sequence: CASSPYILAGRDNEQFF. The J gene is TRBJ2-1, the V gene TRBV18; 10 bases are shared with TRBD2. This CDR3 spans 17 amino acids. Unmatched junction bases numbered 9, after V lost 2 bases and J lost 5 bases. CDR1 and CDR2 from the germline V gene are KGHSH and LQKENI.

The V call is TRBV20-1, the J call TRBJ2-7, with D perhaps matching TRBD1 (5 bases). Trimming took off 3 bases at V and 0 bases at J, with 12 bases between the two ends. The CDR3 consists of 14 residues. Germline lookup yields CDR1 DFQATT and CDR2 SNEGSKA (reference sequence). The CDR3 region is CSASWQTDSYEQYF. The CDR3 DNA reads TGCAGTGCTAGTTGGCAGACAGACTCCTACGAGCAGTACTTC.

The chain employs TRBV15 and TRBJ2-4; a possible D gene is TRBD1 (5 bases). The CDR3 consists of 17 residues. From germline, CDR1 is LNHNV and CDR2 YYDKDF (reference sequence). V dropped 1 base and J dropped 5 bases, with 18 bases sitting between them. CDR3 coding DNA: TGTGCCACCAGCAGAGTCAGGGTTCGTCCCCGCGAAAACATTCAGTACTTC. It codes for CATSRVRVRPRENIQYF.

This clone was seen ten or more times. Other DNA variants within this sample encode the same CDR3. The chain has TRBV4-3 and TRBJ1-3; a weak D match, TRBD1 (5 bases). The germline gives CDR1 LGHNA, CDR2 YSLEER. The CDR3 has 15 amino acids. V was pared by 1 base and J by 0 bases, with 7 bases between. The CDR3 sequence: CASSQGQSSGNTIYF. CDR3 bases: TGCGCCAGCAGCCAAGGACAGAGCTCTGGAAACACCATATATTTT.

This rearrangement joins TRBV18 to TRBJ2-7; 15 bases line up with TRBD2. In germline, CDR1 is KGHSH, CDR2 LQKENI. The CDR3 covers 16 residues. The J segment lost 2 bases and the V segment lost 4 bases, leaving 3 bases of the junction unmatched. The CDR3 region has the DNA TGTGCCAGCTCACAAGGGACTAGCGGGAGGCCCTACGAGCAGTACTTC. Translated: CASSQGTSGRPYEQYF. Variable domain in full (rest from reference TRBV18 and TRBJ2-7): NAGVMQNPRHLVRRRGQEARLRCSPMKGHSHVYWYRQLPEEGLKFMVYLQKENIIDESGMPKERFSAEFPKEGPSILRIQQVVRGDSAAYFCASSQGTSGRPYEQYFGPGTRLTVT.

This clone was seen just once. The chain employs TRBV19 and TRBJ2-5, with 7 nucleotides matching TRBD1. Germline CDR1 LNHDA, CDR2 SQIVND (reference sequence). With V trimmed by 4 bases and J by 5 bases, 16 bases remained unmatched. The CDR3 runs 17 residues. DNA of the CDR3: TGTGCCAGTAGTAAACGAACTGACAGGGCCTTAGGGGAGACCCAGTACTTC. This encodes CASSKRTDRALGETQYF.

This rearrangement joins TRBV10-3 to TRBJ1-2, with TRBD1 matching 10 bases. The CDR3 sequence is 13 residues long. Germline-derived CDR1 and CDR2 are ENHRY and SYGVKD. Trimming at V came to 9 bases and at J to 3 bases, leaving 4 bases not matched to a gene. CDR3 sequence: CAMKGTGDYGYTF. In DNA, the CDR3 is TGTGCCATGAAAGGGACAGGGGACTATGGCTACACCTTC.